These 12 T cell receptor beta chains were sequenced from one sample in a study of response to subunit inactivated influenza vaccine (dated by TCRdb to 2016 to 2019). Library construction relied on RT-PCR. TCRdb names Illumina HiSeq 2500 as the instrument used. TCRdb trimmed the raw reads at Q25, called clones with MiXCR and kept productive beta chains. One record per CDR3 amino acid sequence lists the most common genes and DNA. For this sample the table gives about 650,000 distinct CDR3 sequences, of which 12% to 15% were detected only once. The ten top clones hold less than 9% of the sample. The material was PBMCs from blood, obtained less than 15 days before vaccination. The receptors come from a middle-aged man who received an inactivated influenza vaccine. Donor details come from another sample of the same person, matched by shared clones.

This clonotype was seen only a few times. The rearrangement links TRBV6-5 to TRBJ2-3, with 7 bases fitting TRBD2. With V trimmed by 2 bases and J by 1 base, 0 bases remained unmatched. Germline assignment: CDR1 MNHEY and CDR2 SVGAGI. The CDR3 is made up of 14 amino acids. The chain's CDR3 is CASSYAGGTDTQYF. The CDR3 DNA follows: TGTGCCAGCAGTTACGCGGGGGGCACAGATACGCAGTATTTT.

There are a few counts of this clonotype. The V and J genes are TRBV5-1 and TRBJ2-7; D perhaps matches TRBD2 (6 bases). CDR3 length equals 14 residues. CDR1 and CDR2 from the germline V gene are SGHRS and YFSETQ. V was clipped by 4 bases and J by 5 bases, with 16 bases between them. CDR3 nucleotides: TGCGCCAGCAGCCGCTCCGGGAGTACCGACGAGCAGTACTTC. It encodes CASSRSGSTDEQYF.

The genes are TRBV2 and TRBJ2-1; 12 positions agree with TRBD2. Germline loops: CDR1 SNHLY, CDR2 FYNNEI. Trimming removed 9 bases from V and 6 bases from J; junction bases left unmatched: 3. The CDR3 is 13 residues long. Here the CDR3 reads CASLAGGPNEQFF. The CDR3 coding sequence is TGTGCCAGTCTAGCGGGAGGGCCCAATGAGCAGTTCTTC.

This clonotype was seen a handful of times. CDR3 amino acids: CSARDGRVTDTQYF. For the CDR3, the DNA is TGCAGTGCTAGAGACGGCAGAGTCACAGATACGCAGTATTTT. The gene calls are TRBV20-1 and TRBJ2-3; D ambiguous. This CDR3 has 14 residues. CDR1 is DFQATT, CDR2 SNEGSKA, per germline (reference sequence). Trimming pared 0 bases from V and 2 bases from J, leaving 9 bases between.

V is TRBV5-1 and J is TRBJ2-2; TRBD2 matches 10 bases. Trimming at V came to 0 bases and at J to 3 bases, leaving 2 bases not matched to a gene. There are 16 residues in the CDR3. Germline CDR1 SGHRS, CDR2 YFSETQ. Here the CDR3 reads CASSLASGGDTGELFF. In nucleotides, the CDR3 is TGCGCCAGCAGCTTGGCAAGCGGGGGGGACACCGGGGAGCTGTTTTTT. The variable domain in full, completed from reference TRBV5-1 and TRBJ2-2, reads KAGVTQTPRYLIKTRGQQVTLSCSPISGHRSVSWYQQTPGQGLQFLFEYFSETQRNKGNFPGRFSGRQFSNSRSEMNVSTLELGDSALYLCASSLASGGDTGELFFGEGSRLTVL.

V and J are TRBV7-8 and TRBJ2-7; a possible D gene is TRBD2 (6 bases). V shed 8 bases and J shed 0 bases, with 11 bases lying between them. This CDR3 has 13 residues. In germline, CDR1 is SGHVS, CDR2 FQNEAQ. The CDR3 sequence: CASGGTYSYEQYF. The CDR3 DNA follows: TGTGCCAGCGGCGGGACCTACTCCTACGAGCAGTACTTC.

This clonotype was seen only a few times. J is TRBJ2-4 and V is TRBV6-2 or TRBV6-3; D may match TRBD1 or TRBD2 (5 bases each). The CDR3 length is 15 residues. The V end was cut by 4 bases, the J end by 9 bases, with 19 bases between. Looked up from germline, CDR1 is MNHEY and CDR2 is SVGEGT. CDR3 bases: TGTGCCAGCAGTTTCTCTTCCGGGGCGCTCGGCATTCAGTACTTC. Encoded protein: CASSFSSGALGIQYF.

This chain links TRBV25-1 with TRBJ2-2, with TRBD2 matching over 7 bases. V lost 6 bases to trimming and J lost 0 bases; unmatched junction nucleotides: 4. The germline V gene has CDR1 MGHDK and CDR2 SYGVNS. The CDR3 is made up of 15 amino acids. CDR3 coding DNA: TGTGCCAGCAGCGGACTAGGATCGAACACCGGGGAGCTGTTTTTT. Translated, it gives CASSGLGSNTGELFF.

This clonotype was counted ten times or more. The junction departs from the called germline gene at one end, perhaps through a read error. The chain has TRBV28 and TRBJ2-1; either TRBD1 or TRBD2 may fit D (6 bases each). The germline CDR1 and CDR2 sequences are MDHEN and SYDVKM. The CDR3 consists of 15 residues. The chain's CDR3 is CASSFRGLSYNEQFF. The DNA of the CDR3 is TGCGCCAGCAGCTTCAGGGGACTTTCTTACAATGAGCAGTTCTTC.

Only a few counts were recorded for this clonotype. V gene TRBV6-6 combines with J gene TRBJ2-1, with D uncertain. V lost 6 bases, J lost 3 bases, and 9 bases lay in between. In germline, CDR1 is MNHNY, CDR2 SVGAGI (reference sequence). CDR3 size: 13 residues. CDR3: CASSRTYYNEQFF. CDR3 in DNA: TGTGCCAGCAGCCGCACCTACTACAATGAGCAGTTCTTC.

The sample holds a few counts of this clonotype. The rearrangement links TRBV28 to TRBJ2-1; TRBD2 is a possible D gene (8 bases). The CDR3 covers 15 residues. Between the trimmed V and J ends, which lost 8 bases and 8 bases, there was a span of 22 bases. Germline V gene lookup returns CDR1 MDHEN and CDR2 SYDVKM. CDR3 DNA: TGTGCCAGCCACCCGGGGGGGGGACAGACTCATGAGCAGTTCTTC. Translation: CASHPGGGQTHEQFF.

This clonotype has more than one count but fewer than ten. This chain connects TRBV12-3 or TRBV12-4 to TRBJ1-1, with TRBD1 matching 7 bases. This CDR3 is built from 15 residues. V shed 2 bases, J shed 5 bases, and the junction held 8 bases outside the gene matches. CDR3 region: CASSLMAGGYTEAFF. The CDR3 nucleotides read TGTGCCAGCAGTTTAATGGCAGGGGGTTATACTGAAGCTTTCTTT.